What follows are 13 T cell receptor beta chains derived from one specimen sequenced in a study of T cells after yellow fever vaccination (dated by TCRdb to the late 2010s). The sample's treatment or condition, from its label and the paper: live attenuated yellow fever vaccine strain. The protocol used for the library was 5' RACE. The sequencer listed for this sample is Illumina NovaSeq 6000. TCRdb reprocessing: public reads trimmed at Q25 with fastp, clones called with MiXCR, in-frame beta chains kept. Identical CDR3 proteins give one entry, which carries the most common genes and DNA. The sample profile shows fewer than 500,000 distinct CDR3 sequences; over 15% of them were found once. Together, the top ten hold around 17% of the sample. This sample comprised PBMCs, obtained before the yellow fever booster vaccination. These receptors came from a young man who received the YFV17D yellow fever vaccine.

This clonotype has a handful of counts. The V gene is TRBV30, the J gene TRBJ2-3; 8 bases line up with TRBD1. Germline V CDR1 and CDR2: GTSNPN, SVGIG (reference sequence). The CDR3 extends over 15 amino acids. With 4 bases clipped from V and 4 bases from J, the junction kept 10 bases outside the gene matches. The DNA of the CDR3 is TGTGCCTGGAACCCAGGGGGCGGCCGGGCAGATACGCAGTATTTT. Protein product: CAWNPGGGRADTQYF.

The chain carries TRBV9 and TRBJ2-5; D is uncertain. CDR1 is SGDLS and CDR2 is YYNGEE in the germline V gene. The CDR3 has 14 amino acids. Trimming removed 1 base from V and 3 bases from J, with 10 bases in between. CDR3 in amino acids: CASSVSDGKETQYF. CDR3 DNA sequence: TGTGCCAGCAGCGTAAGTGACGGTAAAGAGACCCAGTACTTC.

This clonotype was observed a handful of times. The J gene is TRBJ2-3, the V gene TRBV6-2 or TRBV6-3, with 8 nucleotides matching TRBD2. J was trimmed by 6 bases and V by 6 bases; bases with no gene match: 8. The germline V gene encodes CDR1 MNHEY and CDR2 SVGEGT. The CDR3 runs to 14 residues. CDR3 protein: CASRPPGGGDTQYF. The CDR3 DNA reads as TGTGCCAGCAGGCCCCCGGGAGGGGGTGATACGCAGTATTTT.

This clonotype turned up a few times. This rearrangement joins TRBV7-9 to TRBJ1-5, with D possibly matching TRBD1 (6 bases). Trimming shortened V by 5 bases and J by 0 bases, and 11 bases separated the two germline ends. CDR1 and CDR2 (germline): SEHNR, FQNEAQ (reference sequence). The length of the CDR3 is 15 residues. CDR3 in amino acids: CASSSRGNSNQPQHF. Here the CDR3 DNA reads TGTGCCAGCAGCAGCAGGGGAAATAGCAATCAGCCCCAGCATTTT.

This clonotype was detected only a few times. The gene calls are TRBV7-8 and TRBJ1-5; the match to TRBD1 covers 7 bases. This CDR3 region has 17 residues. Germline CDR1 SGHVS, CDR2 FQNEAQ. The V and J ends lost 4 bases and 2 bases, in that order; junction bases with no gene match: 11. In DNA form, the CDR3 reads TGTGCCAGCAGCTCCCGGGACAGCCCCTATGGCAATCAGCCCCAGCATTTT. Its translation: CASSSRDSPYGNQPQHF.

The table lists this clonotype with a count of one. This chain uses TRBV3-1 with TRBJ1-1, with D unresolved. CDR3 length equals 13 residues. Germline V gene sequence: CDR1 LGHDT, CDR2 YNNKEL (reference sequence). With 3 bases removed from V and 8 bases from J, the gap between germline ends came to 13 bases. CDR3 DNA: TGTGCCAGCAGCCACTGGGCAGTGGAGGAAGCTTTCTTT. This translates into CASSHWAVEEAFF. Full variable domain (outside the CDR3, taken from reference TRBV3-1 and TRBJ1-1): DTAVSQTPKYLVTQMGNDKSIKCEQNLGHDTMYWYKQDSKKFLKIMFSYNNKELIINETVPNRFSPKSPDKAHLNLHINSLELGDSAVYFCASSHWAVEEAFFGQGTRLTVV.

The rearrangement links TRBV20-1 to TRBJ2-7; D may be TRBD1 (6 bases). The CDR3 runs 14 residues. V lost 1 base and J lost 2, with 12 bases in between. Looked up from germline, CDR1 is DFQATT and CDR2 is SNEGSKA (reference sequence). In DNA, the CDR3 is TGCAGTGCTAGAGTGGCAGGGGTCACCTACGAGCAGTACGTC. Its protein product is CSARVAGVTYEQYV.

This chain links TRBV6-5 with TRBJ2-3, with D uncertain. CDR1 and CDR2 from the germline V gene are MNHEY and SVGAGI. The CDR3 is made up of 16 amino acids. Trimming removed 2 bases at V and 0 bases at J, with 12 bases between. In nucleotides, the CDR3 is TGTGCCAGCAGTTACACGGACGCCTTTAGCACAGATACGCAGTATTTT. Amino acids: CASSYTDAFSTDTQYF.

In this sample, this clonotype turned up a few times. V gene TRBV6-5 combines with J gene TRBJ2-1, with 9 nucleotides matching TRBD2. The ends lost 0 bases at V and 8 bases at J; junction bases unmatched: 14. The CDR3 length is 18 residues. Looked up from germline, CDR1 is MNHEY and CDR2 is SVGAGI. CDR3 residues: CASSYSLAGGRTRHEQFF. In nucleotides, the CDR3 is TGTGCCAGCAGTTACTCGCTGGCGGGGGGGCGCACTCGCCATGAGCAGTTCTTC.

The chain recombines TRBV5-6 with TRBJ2-5; D assignment may be TRBD1 or TRBD2 (5 bases each). V was shortened by 3 bases and J by 4 bases, with 16 bases between the two germline ends. The CDR3 spans 15 residues. CDR1 and CDR2 from the germline V gene are SGHDT and YYEEEE. The chain's CDR3 is CASSSVGLGRETQYF. The CDR3 nucleotides read TGTGCCAGCAGCTCGGTGGGGTTGGGACGAGAGACCCAGTACTTC.

The J gene is TRBJ2-1, the V gene TRBV20-1; 10 bases fit TRBD1. CDR1 DFQATT and CDR2 SNEGSKA come from the germline V gene (reference sequence). The CDR3 totals 10 residues. V was pared by 6 bases and J by 12 bases, with 2 bases of the junction left unmatched. The CDR3 sequence: CSARDRGQFF. CDR3 coding DNA: TGCAGTGCCCGGGACAGGGGGCAGTTCTTC.

V is TRBV6-5 and J is TRBJ2-2; D is uncertain. CDR3 size: 13 residues. Per the germline V gene, CDR1 is MNHEY and CDR2 is SVGAGI. Trimming removed 1 base from V and 5 bases from J, with 5 bases in between. As DNA, the CDR3 is TGTGCCAGCAGTTACTGGGGAACCGGGGAGCTGTTTTTT. The encoded protein is CASSYWGTGELFF.

The chain combines TRBV6-6 with TRBJ1-2; 7 bases are a match to TRBD1. V lost 2 bases, J lost 7 bases, and 10 bases stayed unmatched. Germline V gene lookup returns CDR1 MNHNY and CDR2 SVGAGI (reference sequence). This CDR3 spans 15 amino acids. CDR3 sequence reads: CASSYTLDRSSGYTF. CDR3 in DNA: TGTGCCAGCAGTTACACATTGGACAGGTCTAGTGGCTACACCTTC.